This T cell receptor beta chain originates from a study of blood T cell repertoires in COVID-19. Profiling relied on immunoSEQ multiplex PCR, and the TCRdb table lists in-frame clones only, not all of them. The data show about 240,000 clones, 84% seen once. Germline V gene lookup returns CDR1 SGHRS and CDR2 YFSETQ. The CDR3 runs 12 residues. Between the trimmed V and J ends, which lost 4 bases and 3 bases, there was a span of 4 bases. The TCR originated in a man aged 50 to 59 with acute or convalescent COVID-19. The sample taken for sequencing was peripheral blood. The chain links TRBV5-1 to TRBJ2-2; D gene uncertain. The CDR3 DNA sequence: TGCGCCAGCAGCCCGGACACCGGGGAGCTGTTTTTT. This encodes CASSPDTGELFF.